This T cell receptor (beta chain) was identified during a study of CD8 T cells in Susac syndrome (dated by TCRdb to between 2018 and 2020). About the full investigation: The study used repertoire sequencing to test whether antigen drove CD8+ T cell activation and differentiation in Susac syndrome.

Peripheral blood CD8+ and CD4+ T cells from healthy donors, Susac syndrome patients and multiple sclerosis patients were profiled using high-throughput TCR beta sequencing. Multiple sclerosis controls were treatment-naive patients with stable or active relapsing-remitting disease fulfilling revised McDonald criteria. Bulk CD8+ and CD4+ T cells were purified by magnetic negative isolation, while CD8+ TEMRA cells were enriched using FACS. Blood was collected in EDTA tubes and processed within 24 hours, with PBMCs isolated through density gradient centrifugation. PBMCs intended for TCR sequencing were cryopreserved in liquid nitrogen and thawed later in a water bath at 37 degrees C. A purity of at least 90% was achieved for sorted or isolated CD4+, CD8+ and CD8+ TEMRA cells. RNA was extracted using the RNeasy kit, and about 0.45 to 1 microgram was reverse transcribed with random hexamers. The immunoSEQ multiplex PCR assay, which covers 54 Vbeta and 13 Jbeta segments, was used to amplify TCR beta CDR3 regions. PCR amplification bias was corrected using a synthetic template baseline for primer optimization and computational correction. Under the source paper's analysis protocol: Reads were annotated to V, D and J genes per IMGT and analyzed with immunoSEQ Analyzer, keeping only productive sequences. Clonality was computed as one minus Shannon entropy normalized by log2 of the number of productive unique sequences. For each patient and control, public and private clones were evaluated within the 100 most prevalent clones. Susac-specific clones were defined as absent from healthy and MS cohorts, around 1,000 published viral clones and other ImmuneACCESS disease sequences. TCRdb handled the public reads itself, with Q25 trimming in fastp and clone calling in MiXCR, and kept productive beta chains. Identical CDR3 protein sequences are pooled into one entry, listed with their most common genes and DNA. In this record, the V and J calls reflect TCRdb's handling and not the investigators' own analysis. This sample lists some 200,000 distinct CDR3 sequences; nearly 95% were detected once. The ten largest clonotypes hold about 0.096% of the sample.

General findings and caveats noted by the study authors: The number of individuals in the TCR sequencing and HLA analysis was acknowledged as relatively small.

Concerning this clonotype itself: It has no known antigen specificity. No much larger clone exists at a distance of one base, and base qualities are not known.

As encoded in the germline V gene (reference sequence), CDR1 is MNHNY while CDR2 is SVGAGI. Its CDR3 holds 13 amino acids, cysteine through phenylalanine. Only CDR3 DNA is held: 39 bases, read in frame from base 1. V and J are truncated by 7 bases and 8 bases respectively, leaving an intervening sequence of 17 bases. The sequenced material came from CD4+ T cells from PBMCs. The sequence was collected from a human donor with multiple sclerosis. The V gene is TRBV6-6 and the J gene is TRBJ1-2, with the D gene uncertain. The base sequence is TGTGCCAGCACCCGTGACGTTGTTTTGGGCTACACCTTC. Its product reads: CASTRDVVLGYTF.